The T cell receptor beta chain under discussion was sequenced for a study of CXCR3-negative and CXCR3-positive naive CD8 T cells. In regard to this clonotype: What it binds is not known.

Study results and caveats: Naive cells positive for CXCR3 carried more hydrophobic TRB CDR3s than CXCR3-negative ones. It was found that naive subsets had comparable surface CD5, and TCR strength was inferred from TRB CDR3 properties.

Preparation of TRB cDNA libraries relied on 5' RACE carrying UMI labels. TCRdb re-called the 5' RACE reads, yielding one record per CDR3 amino acid sequence without DNA. This sample's table reports more than 75,000 distinct CDR3 sequences. The CDR3 sequence is 13 residues long. CDR1 is KGHSH and CDR2 is LQKENI in the germline V gene. The chain uses TRBV18 and TRBJ2-7; as DNA is missing, the TRBD1 call by TCRdb cannot be tested. Sequencing was performed on naive CXCR3+ CD8+ T cells from blood. Subset given: CD45RO-CCR7+CD27+CD95- naive CD8+ T cells expressing CXCR3 (TNR3+). The sequence was collected from a human donor in good health. Some clones in this sample may be carry-over from other donors' samples. CDR3 sequence: CASSPRVTYEQYF.